The T cell receptor (beta chain) described here comes from a study of CD8+ T cells in alopecia areata. Notes on the study in general: Sharing of TCRs across patients appeared less clear than in mice, possibly for HLA-related reasons.

Of note for this clone: Antigen unknown.

The CDR3 contains 14 residues. Per the germline V gene, CDR1 is SGHAT and CDR2 is FQNNGV. Trimming pared 5 bases from V and 3 bases from J, leaving 14 bases between. RNA was extracted and reverse transcribed into cDNA as the sequencing template. Data came from immunoSEQ multiplex PCR; TCRdb stores just in-frame clones and leaves some out. The table includes 130,000 or so clones, about 46% detected once. The sample was NKG2D-low CD8+ T cells sorted from blood. V is TRBV11-2 and J is TRBJ2-7; D may be TRBD1 (5 bases). The clonotype originates from a human donor with alopecia areata. CDR3 coding DNA: TGTGCCAGCAGCATTGGCCAGGGTGGCTACGAGCAGTACTTC. It specifies CASSIGQGGYEQYF. Full variable domain (rest looked up from reference TRBV11-2 and TRBJ2-7): EAGVAQSPRYKIIEKRQSVAFWCNPISGHATLYWYQQILGQGPKLLIQFQNNGVVDDSQLPKDRFSAERLKGVDSTLKIQPAKLEDSAVYLCASSIGQGGYEQYFGPGTRLTVT.